The 3 T cell receptor beta chains below come from one sample, sequenced in a study of cytomegalovirus exposure and HLA in healthy donors. Use of 60 Vbeta and 13 Jbeta primers characterized the PCR. Profiling relied on immunoSEQ multiplex PCR, and the TCRdb table lists in-frame clones only, not all of them. The data hold approximately 190,000 clones, with approximately 77% observed a single time. The specimen sequenced was PBMCs. These receptors all come from a man between 40 and 49 years old in good health and CMV-seropositive.

The J gene is TRBJ2-1, the V gene TRBV27; the D gene is possibly TRBD2 (5 bases). Germline CDR1 and CDR2: MNHEY and SMNVEV (reference sequence). The CDR3 extends over 13 amino acids. Trimming took off 6 bases at V and 6 bases at J, with 12 bases between the two ends. The CDR3 loop reads CASRTTRVNEQFF. For the CDR3, the DNA is TGTGCCAGCAGAACCACTAGAGTCAATGAGCAGTTCTTC.

The V and J genes are TRBV6-5 and TRBJ1-5; 9 bases line up with TRBD1. In germline, CDR1 is MNHEY, CDR2 SVGAGI. The CDR3 totals 15 residues. The V segment lost 6 bases and the J segment 7 bases; nucleotides outside the gene matches: 10. The CDR3 sequence: CASSSGTGRGQPQHF. CDR3 sequence (DNA): TGTGCCAGCAGCTCCGGGACAGGGAGAGGCCAGCCCCAGCATTTT.

This chain uses TRBV6-5 with TRBJ2-7; 11 bases fit TRBD2. Germline CDR1 MNHEY, CDR2 SVGAGI. V lost 7 bases and J lost 5; bases outside the gene matches: 10. The CDR3 runs 15 residues. This CDR3 is CASTEGSSGRNEQYF. The CDR3 DNA reads as TGTGCCAGCACCGAGGGTTCTAGCGGGAGGAACGAGCAGTACTTC.